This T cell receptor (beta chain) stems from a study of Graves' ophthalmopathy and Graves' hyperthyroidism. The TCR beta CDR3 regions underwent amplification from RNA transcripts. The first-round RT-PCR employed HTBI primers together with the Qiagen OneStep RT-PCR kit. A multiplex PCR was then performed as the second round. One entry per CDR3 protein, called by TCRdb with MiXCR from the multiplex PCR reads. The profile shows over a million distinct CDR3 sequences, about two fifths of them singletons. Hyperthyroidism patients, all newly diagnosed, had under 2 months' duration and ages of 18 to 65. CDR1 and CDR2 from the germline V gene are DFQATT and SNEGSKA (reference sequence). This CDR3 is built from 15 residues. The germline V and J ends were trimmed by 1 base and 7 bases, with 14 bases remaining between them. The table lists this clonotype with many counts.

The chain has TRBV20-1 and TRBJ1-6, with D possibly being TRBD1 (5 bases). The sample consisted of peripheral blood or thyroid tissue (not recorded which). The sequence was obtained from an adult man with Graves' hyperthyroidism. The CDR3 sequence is CSARGRALVNSPLHF. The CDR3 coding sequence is TGCAGTGCTAGAGGCAGGGCGTTAGTAAATTCACCCCTCCACTTT.